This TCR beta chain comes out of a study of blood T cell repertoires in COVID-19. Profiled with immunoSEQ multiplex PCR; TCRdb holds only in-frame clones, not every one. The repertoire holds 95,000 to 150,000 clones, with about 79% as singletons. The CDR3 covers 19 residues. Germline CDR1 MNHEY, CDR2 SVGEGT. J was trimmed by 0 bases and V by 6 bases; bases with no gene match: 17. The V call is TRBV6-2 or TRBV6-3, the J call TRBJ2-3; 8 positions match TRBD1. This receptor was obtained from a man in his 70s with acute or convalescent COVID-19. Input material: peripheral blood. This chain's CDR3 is CASSCPVTLRDRSTDTQYF. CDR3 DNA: TGTGCCAGCAGCTGCCCAGTTACCCTAAGGGACAGGAGCACAGATACGCAGTATTTT.